Below are 18 T cell receptor beta chains sequenced from a single sample in a study of blood T cells in healthy people across ages. A second 7 to 11 cycle PCR used barcoded and J-beta primers. Each CDR3 protein is one row after TCRdb ran MiXCR on the 5' RACE reads. The repertoire consists of 850,000 to 1,300,000 distinct CDR3 sequences, with more than 35% occurring once and the leading ten covering approximately 19%. Material for sequencing was blood. The receptor set was obtained from a woman aged 55-70 years in good health.

The table lists this clonotype with a few counts. The chain recombines TRBV12-3 or TRBV12-4 with TRBJ2-7, with D hard to call. The CDR3 is made up of 12 amino acids. V was clipped by 2 bases and J by 5 bases, with 7 bases between them. CDR3 DNA: TGTGCCAGCAGTTTAAAGCCAGACGAGCAGTACTTC. Translation gives CASSLKPDEQYF.

This sequence joins TRBV3-1 and TRBJ1-2; 7 nucleotides agree with TRBD1. Unmatched junction bases numbered 9, after V lost 0 bases and J lost 5 bases. Germline CDR1 and CDR2: LGHDT and YNNKEL (reference sequence). This CDR3 has 16 amino acids. The CDR3 sequence: CASSQDLGGRGYGYTF. The DNA of the CDR3 is TGTGCCAGCAGCCAAGATTTGGGGGGCAGGGGGTATGGCTACACCTTC.

The rearrangement uses TRBV3-1 and TRBJ2-1, with 9 bases that match TRBD2. Trimming at V came to 4 bases and at J to 8 bases, leaving 9 bases not matched to a gene. Germline CDR1 is LGHDT and CDR2 is YNNKEL (reference sequence). The CDR3 spans 15 residues. The CDR3 bases are TGTGCCAGCAGCCCCTTAGCGGGAGTCGGGGATGAGCAGTTCTTC. Its translation is CASSPLAGVGDEQFF.

The gene calls are TRBV21-1 and TRBJ1-6; the table's D call TRBD1 went unverified against the DNA. TRBV21-1 is a pseudogene locus. The CDR3 loop spans 18 amino acids. Here the CDR3 DNA reads TGTGCCAGCAGCAAAGGAGGAACAGGGGGCTCTTGTGGTTCACCCCTCCACTTT. Protein sequence: CASSKGGTGGSCGSPLHF.

The V and J genes are TRBV28 and TRBJ2-7, with 7 nucleotides matching TRBD1. In germline, CDR1 is MDHEN, CDR2 SYDVKM. This CDR3 has 14 residues. The J segment lost 0 bases and the V segment lost 6 bases, leaving 5 bases of the junction unmatched. CDR3 nucleotides: TGTGCCAGCAGGGGACAGTCCTTCTCCTACGAGCAGTACTTC. This codes for CASRGQSFSYEQYF. The full variable domain, its missing parts supplied by reference TRBV28 and TRBJ2-7, is DVKVTQSSRYLVKRTGEKVFLECVQDMDHENMFWYRQDPGLGLRLIYFSYDVKMKEKGDIPEGYSVSREKKERFSLILESASTNQTSMYLCASRGQSFSYEQYFGPGTRLTVT.

In this sample, this clonotype turned up a few times. The gene calls are TRBV2 and TRBJ2-1, with 9 bases that match TRBD1. V dropped 5 bases and J dropped 4; count of bases not matched to a gene: 6. The CDR3 loop spans 15 amino acids. Per germline, CDR1 SNHLY and CDR2 FYNNEI. CDR3 nucleotides: TGTGCCAGCAGTTTGGGACAGGGCAATTACAATGAGCAGTTCTTC. Amino acid sequence: CASSLGQGNYNEQFF. Variable domain in full (rest from reference TRBV2 and TRBJ2-1): EPEVTQTPSHQVTQMGQEVILRCVPISNHLYFYWYRQILGQKVEFLVSFYNNEISEKSEIFDDQFSVERPDGSNFTLKIRSTKLEDSAMYFCASSLGQGNYNEQFFGPGTRLTVL.

The chain carries TRBV5-1 and TRBJ2-7, with 7 bases aligning to TRBD2. Per the germline V gene, CDR1 is SGHRS and CDR2 is YFSETQ. Trimming took 4 bases from V and 4 from J; bases not matched to a gene: 8. The CDR3 has 14 amino acids. The CDR3 DNA sequence: TGCGCCAGCAGCCTCGGCGGGAGCGGGTACGAGCAGTACTTC. Translated, it gives CASSLGGSGYEQYF.

As regards this clonotype: One end of the junction does not line up with germline, which may come from a read error. The chain links TRBV20-1 to TRBJ2-5; 7 bases are a match to TRBD2. The CDR3 spans 14 residues. The germline V gene encodes CDR1 DFQATT and CDR2 SNEGSKA (reference sequence). This CDR3 is CSDRDWLAADEQYF. CDR3 nucleotide sequence: TGCAGTGATAGAGATTGGCTAGCGGCGGATGAGCAGTACTTC.

The chain joins TRBV15 to TRBJ2-4, with 7 bases identical to TRBD2. Per the germline V gene, CDR1 is LNHNV and CDR2 is YYDKDF (reference sequence). The CDR3 length is 11 residues. Trimming cost V 3 bases and J 13 bases; bases outside gene matches: 3. The CDR3 region is CATSSAGEQYF. CDR3 DNA: TGTGCCACCAGCAGTGCGGGGGAGCAGTACTTC.

The chain uses TRBV2 and TRBJ1-4; 10 bases map to TRBD1. The CDR3 covers 15 residues. V trimming: 5 bases; J trimming: 7 bases; junction bases outside the gene matches: 7. Germline CDR1 reads SNHLY; CDR2 reads FYNNEI. The CDR3 protein is CASSTRTGGIEKLFF. CDR3 sequence (DNA): TGTGCCAGCAGTACCAGGACAGGGGGAATTGAAAAACTGTTTTTT.

This clonotype was found a few times. The V and J genes are TRBV20-1 and TRBJ2-1; 8 bases are shared with TRBD1. Per the germline V gene, CDR1 is DFQATT and CDR2 is SNEGSKA (reference sequence). V dropped 1 base and J dropped 8; count of bases not matched to a gene: 7. This CDR3 has 14 amino acids. CDR3 coding DNA: TGCAGTGCTAGAGCCCCGGACAGGGCGCATGAGCAGTTCTTC. It yields the protein CSARAPDRAHEQFF.

The chain links TRBV20-1 to TRBJ2-3; TRBD2 is a possible D gene (5 bases). Germline V lookup: CDR1 DFQATT, CDR2 SNEGSKA (reference sequence). There are 14 residues in the CDR3. The germline V and J ends were trimmed by 6 bases and 0 bases, with 13 bases remaining between them. CDR3 DNA sequence: TGCAGTGCGGACGTAGCGTCTAGCACAGATACGCAGTATTTT. It translates to CSADVASSTDTQYF.

The chain uses TRBV6-5 and TRBJ2-1, with D maybe TRBD1 (5 bases). CDR3 size: 15 residues. V lost 3 bases and J 4 bases, leaving 13 bases between the germline ends. Germline V gene data show CDR1 as MNHEY and CDR2 as SVGAGI. CDR3 protein: CASSYQGRGYNEQFF. The CDR3 DNA is TGTGCCAGCAGTTATCAGGGAAGGGGTTACAATGAGCAGTTCTTC.

This clonotype was picked up a small number of times. Here the CDR3 reads CSALPGQGDYEQYF. The CDR3 coding sequence is TGCAGTGCCCTTCCGGGACAGGGGGACTACGAGCAGTACTTC. The chain recombines TRBV20-1 with TRBJ2-7, with 11 nucleotides matching TRBD1. Germline CDR1 DFQATT, CDR2 SNEGSKA (reference sequence). V was clipped by 6 bases and J by 3 bases; unmatched bases: 7. This CDR3 spans 14 amino acids.

This chain uses TRBV5-6 with TRBJ1-1; no clear D gene. The V and J ends lost 0 bases and 10 bases respectively, with 16 bases between them. This CDR3 region has 14 residues. Germline assignment: CDR1 SGHDT and CDR2 YYEEEE. CDR3 region: CASSLGGLGNGAFF. The CDR3 DNA sequence: TGTGCCAGCAGCTTGGGAGGTCTAGGGAACGGAGCTTTCTTT.

In DNA, the CDR3 is TGCAGTGCTAGGATGCAGGGGACCGATGGGGAGACCCAGTACTTC. It yields the protein CSARMQGTDGETQYF. This rearrangement joins TRBV20-1 to TRBJ2-5; D might be TRBD1 (6 bases). The length of the CDR3 is 15 residues. CDR1 and CDR2 from the germline V gene are DFQATT and SNEGSKA (reference sequence). V was trimmed by 3 bases and J by 5 bases, leaving 19 bases between them.

This clonotype was detected once. V is TRBV3-1 and J is TRBJ2-7; unclear D gene. The CDR3 is 12 residues long. Germline lookup yields CDR1 LGHDT and CDR2 YNNKEL (reference sequence). The ends were cut back, 3 bases at V and 2 bases at J, with 5 bases in the middle. The CDR3 here is CASSHIAYEQYF. The CDR3 region has the DNA TGTGCCAGCAGCCACATAGCCTACGAGCAGTACTTC.

In its sample, this clonotype was seen many times. The genes are TRBV29-1 and TRBJ2-5, with 8 nucleotides matching TRBD2. This CDR3 region has 11 residues. Germline values: CDR1 SQVTM, CDR2 ANQGSEA. Germline trimming cut 4 bases from V and 7 bases from J; bases unmatched to any gene: 2. CDR3 protein: CSVGLAGTQYF. CDR3 coding DNA: TGCAGCGTTGGGCTAGCGGGGACCCAGTACTTC.